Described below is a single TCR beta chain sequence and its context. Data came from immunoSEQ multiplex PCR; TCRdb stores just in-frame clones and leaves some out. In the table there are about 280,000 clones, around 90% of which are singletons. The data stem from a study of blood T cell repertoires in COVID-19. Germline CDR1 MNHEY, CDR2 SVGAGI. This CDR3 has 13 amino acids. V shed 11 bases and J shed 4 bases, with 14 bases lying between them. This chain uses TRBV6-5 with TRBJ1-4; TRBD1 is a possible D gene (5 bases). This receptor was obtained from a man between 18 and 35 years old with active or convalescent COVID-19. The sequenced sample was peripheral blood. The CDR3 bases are TGTGCCGCCCGGGACTTCCTTAATGAAAAACTGTTTTTT. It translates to CAARDFLNEKLFF.